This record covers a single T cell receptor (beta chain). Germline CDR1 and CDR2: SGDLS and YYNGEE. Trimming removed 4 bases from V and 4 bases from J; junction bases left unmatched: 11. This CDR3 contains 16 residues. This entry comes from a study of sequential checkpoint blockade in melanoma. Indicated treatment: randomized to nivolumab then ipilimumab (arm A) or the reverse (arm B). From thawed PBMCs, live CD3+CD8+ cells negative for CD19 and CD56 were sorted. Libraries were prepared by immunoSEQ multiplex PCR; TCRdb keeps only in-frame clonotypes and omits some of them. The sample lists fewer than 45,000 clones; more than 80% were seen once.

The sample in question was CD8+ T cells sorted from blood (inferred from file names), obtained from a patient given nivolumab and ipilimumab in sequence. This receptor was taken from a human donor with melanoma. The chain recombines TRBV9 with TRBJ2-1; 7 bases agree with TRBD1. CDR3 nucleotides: TGTGCCAGCAGCCCCCGACAGGGAAATTCGTACAATGAGCAGTTCTTC. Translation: CASSPRQGNSYNEQFF.